This T cell receptor (beta chain) was identified during a study of T cell responses to AZD1222 COVID-19 vaccine. Concerning this clone: Its antigen remains unidentified.

Study-wide results and caveats: Repertoire sampling happened only post peak T cell response. Vaccine-associated CD4 TCRs spanned spike, dominant at 160-218 and 743-854.

TCRdb's table, derived via immunoSEQ multiplex PCR, lists solely in-frame clones and lacks some. This table holds some 50,000 clones, over 75% found once. Second doses that came at about 4 or about 12 weeks were put together. The V end lost 3 bases, the J end lost 6 bases, and 8 bases lay between the germline ends. CDR3 size: 13 residues. The sequenced sample was peripheral blood, obtained 28 days after the second AZD1222 dose. The clonotype originates from an adult who received the AZD1222 COVID-19 vaccine. The rearrangement joins TRBV12-3 or TRBV12-4 to TRBJ2-2, with unresolved D. CDR3 residues: CASSFAGAGELFF. In nucleotides, the CDR3 is TGTGCCAGCAGTTTTGCTGGGGCCGGGGAGCTGTTTTTT.